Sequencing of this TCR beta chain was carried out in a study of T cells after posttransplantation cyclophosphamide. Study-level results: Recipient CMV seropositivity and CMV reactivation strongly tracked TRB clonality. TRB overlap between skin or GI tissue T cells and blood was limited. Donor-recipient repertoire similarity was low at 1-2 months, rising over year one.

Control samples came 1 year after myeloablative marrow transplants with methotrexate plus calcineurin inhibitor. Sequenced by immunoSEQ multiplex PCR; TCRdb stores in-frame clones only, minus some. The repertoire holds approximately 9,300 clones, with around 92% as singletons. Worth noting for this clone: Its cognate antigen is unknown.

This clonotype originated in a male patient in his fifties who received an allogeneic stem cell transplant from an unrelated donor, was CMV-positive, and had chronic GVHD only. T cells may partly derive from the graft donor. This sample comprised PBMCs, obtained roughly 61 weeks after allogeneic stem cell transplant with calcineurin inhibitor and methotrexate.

The CDR3 spells CAISGPEDFSSYNEQFF. The CDR3 DNA reads as TGTGCCATCAGTGGCCCCGAGGACTTTAGCTCCTACAATGAGCAGTTCTTC. The chain joins TRBV10-3 to TRBJ2-1; D is possibly TRBD2 (5 bases). Trimming shortened V by 4 bases and J by 0 bases, and 16 bases separated the two germline ends. Germline V CDR1 and CDR2: ENHRY, SYGVKD. The CDR3 covers 17 residues.